These T cell receptor beta chains were read from a single sample in a study of cytomegalovirus exposure and HLA in healthy donors. TCRdb's copy holds only in-frame clones and misses some; the assay was immunoSEQ multiplex PCR. The profile shows around 45,000 clones, approximately 47% of them singletons. Sequencing used PBMCs. The receptors here all came from a man aged 60 to 75 in good health and CMV-seronegative. Each CDR3 is given without its conserved first and last residue.

v_gene	j_gene	CDR3aa
TRBV5-8	TRBJ1-2	ASSLGGRLSYT
TRBV27	TRBJ2-7	ASRPDRGGKQY
TRBV19	TRBJ1-2	ASSNRVGYT
TRBV30	TRBJ2-2	AWGDGATGELF
TRBV10-2	TRBJ1-5	ASSDSRRRGQPQH
TRBV5-1	TRBJ1-1	ASSLGQMNTEAF
TRBV18	TRBJ2-5	ASSSPNFQETQY
TRBV6-4	TRBJ2-1	ASTFVAGHNEQF
TRBV5-1	TRBJ2-1	ASRVEEYEQF
TRBV4-2	TRBJ2-3	ASSQDGAQGDTQY
TRBV4-3	TRBJ2-3	ASSLGGADTQY
TRBV27	TRBJ1-5	ASRWTAGNQPQH
TRBV6-1	TRBJ2-7	ASSDSSGSYEQY
TRBV29-1	TRBJ1-2	SVELGQSNIYGYT
TRBV7-9	TRBJ1-5	ASSLNEGGNQPQH
TRBV6-5	TRBJ2-3	ASINSGRADTQY
TRBV7-9	TRBJ1-2	ASSFSTQSYGYT
TRBV27	TRBJ1-5	ASSRGTGNQPQH
TRBV7-9	TRBJ2-1	ASSLVGAFNNEQF
TRBV4-1	TRBJ2-2	ASSLLALAGSTGELF
TRBV19	TRBJ1-2	ASSIQKTAAAYGYT
TRBV12-1	TRBJ1-1	ASSPGGDTEAF
TRBV5-3	TRBJ2-5	ARSYWTGSETQY
TRBV30	TRBJ2-5	AWSVPPEETQY
TRBV4-2	TRBJ1-1	ASSPVGEGEGTEAF
TRBV25-1	TRBJ2-7	ASRLQGADEQY
TRBV2	TRBJ1-4	ASRVEKLF
TRBV5-4	TRBJ1-1	ASSSHPGALNTEAF
TRBV6-1	TRBJ2-2	ASSPLEDTGELF
TRBV7-2	NA	ASRRRDRGSYEQY
TRBV5-1	TRBJ1-1	ASSRLTGGTEAF
TRBV7-2	TRBJ2-1	ASSLADEQF
TRBV10-3	TRBJ1-5	AISGSGVGNQPQH
TRBV28	TRBJ2-4	ASNEGGGIQY
TRBV18	TRBJ2-1	ASSPLGGRYNEQF
TRBV19	TRBJ2-7	ASSSGSYEQY
TRBV7-9	TRBJ1-2	ASRPEGGGGGYT
TRBV7-2	TRBJ1-5	ASSLVENQPQH